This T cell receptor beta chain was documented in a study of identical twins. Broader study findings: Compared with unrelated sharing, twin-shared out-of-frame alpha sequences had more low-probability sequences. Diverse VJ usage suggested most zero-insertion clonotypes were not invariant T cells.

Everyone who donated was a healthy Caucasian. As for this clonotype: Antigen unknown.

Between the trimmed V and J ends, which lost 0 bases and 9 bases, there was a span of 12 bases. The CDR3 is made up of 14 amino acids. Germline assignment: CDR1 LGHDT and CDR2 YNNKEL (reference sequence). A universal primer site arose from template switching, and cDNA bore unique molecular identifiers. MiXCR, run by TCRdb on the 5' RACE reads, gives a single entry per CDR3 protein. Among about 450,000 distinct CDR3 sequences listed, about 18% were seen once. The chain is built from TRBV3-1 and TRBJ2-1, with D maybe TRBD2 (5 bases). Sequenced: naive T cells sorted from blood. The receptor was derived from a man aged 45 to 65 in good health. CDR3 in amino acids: CASSQDLRVSEQFF. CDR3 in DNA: TGTGCCAGCAGCCAAGATTTGAGGGTGAGTGAGCAGTTCTTC.